This is a list of T cell receptor beta chains from one sample in a study of blood T cell repertoires in COVID-19. TCRdb's copy holds only in-frame clones and misses some; the assay was immunoSEQ multiplex PCR. The sample shows about 260,000 clones, roughly 86% of them seen only once. Sequencing used PBMCs or T cells enriched from blood (not recorded which). The receptors come from a woman between 50 and 59 years old who had recovered from COVID-19. The CDR3 runs from the conserved cysteine through the conserved F or W. Each record gives: CDR3 length, V gene, J gene, CDR3 protein.

14,TRBV19,TRBJ1-2,CASSTDSSYYGYTF
15,TRBV9,TRBJ1-4,CASSTTSGGFGKLFF
14,TRBV11-3,TRBJ2-5,CASSRGQGQETQYF
16,TRBV10-3,TRBJ2-2,CAISVGGQGWTGELFF
17,TRBV3-1/TRBV3-2,TRBJ2-7,CASSPATSGTLLIEQYF
16,TRBV6-2/TRBV6-3,TRBJ2-1,CASSRLERSGLNEQFF
18,TRBV27,TRBJ2-7,CASSLTSGRAQLSYEQYF
15,TRBV27,TRBJ1-4,CASSLLAPTNEKLFF
16,TRBV4-3,TRBJ2-7,CASSQEWAGALGEQYF
12,TRBV30,TRBJ1-2,CAWKSGNRGYTF
14,TRBV3-1/TRBV3-2,TRBJ1-3,CASRPGHSGNTIYF
17,TRBV6-1,TRBJ2-1,CASSEAPGAGRGGEQFF
14,TRBV10-3,TRBJ2-1,CAIRLAGDYNEQFF
13,TRBV7-9,TRBJ2-3,CASSPRRTDTQYF
14,TRBV6-5,TRBJ1-6,CASSFDRGNSPLHF
18,TRBV11-2,TRBJ1-2,CASSLGGWTGNLNYGYTF
14,TRBV6-1,TRBJ1-2,CASSEPGGDYGYTF
15,TRBV9,TRBJ1-2,CASSVGQPTGYGYTF
14,TRBV9,TRBJ1-1,CASSVGPGNTEAFF
14,TRBV5-1,TRBJ1-2,CASSLDRAVFGYTF
15,TRBV27,TRBJ1-5,CASSLSGQGGQPQHF
15,TRBV18,TRBJ1-2,CASSRVGQGGDGYTF